These 3 T cell receptor beta chains originate from one sample sequenced in a study of human T cells and chemical hapten exposure. Indicated time point: pre-sensitization, week 0. The sample's treatment: therapeutic diphenylcyclopropenone sensitization with weekly scalp DPC. TCRdb reprocessed the RACE reads with MiXCR, giving one entry per CDR3 protein. The table records more than 300,000 distinct CDR3 sequences, 4.5% to 7% of them present only once. This material consisted of whole blood, taken in connection with sensitization to the hapten diphenylcyclopropenone (DPC). These receptors were taken from a woman aged 18-29 years with alopecia areata. Some clones in this sample may be carry-over from other donors' samples.

The chain links TRBV3-1 to TRBJ2-3; tentatively, D is TRBD1 or TRBD2 (6 bases each). The V and J ends lost 5 bases and 6 bases respectively, with 9 bases between them. The CDR3 loop spans 12 amino acids. Germline CDR1 is LGHDT and CDR2 is YNNKEL (reference sequence). The chain's CDR3 is CASSGGRDTQYF. CDR3 coding DNA: TGTGCCAGCAGCGGGGGGCGGGATACGCAGTATTTT.

The chain is built from TRBV18 and TRBJ1-4; D call uncertain. The V end lost 5 bases, the J end lost 2 bases, and 0 bases lay between the germline ends. In germline, CDR1 is KGHSH, CDR2 LQKENI. The CDR3 consists of 11 residues. The CDR3 loop is CASSTNEKLFF. DNA for the CDR3: TGTGCCAGCTCAACTAATGAAAAACTGTTTTTT.

The V gene is TRBV7-2, the J gene TRBJ2-3, with D possibly being TRBD1 (6 bases). Germline V gene data show CDR1 as SGHTA and CDR2 as FQGNSA. The CDR3 has 15 residues. V was clipped by 2 bases and J by 3 bases, with 12 bases between them. The CDR3 spells CASSLLSGETDTQYF. The CDR3 nucleotides are TGTGCCAGCAGCTTACTATCAGGGGAGACAGATACGCAGTATTTT.